Each of the 25 T cell receptor beta chains below was sequenced from the same sample in a study of cytomegalovirus exposure and HLA in healthy donors. Primers for the PCR totalled 60 Vbeta and 13 Jbeta. Libraries were prepared by immunoSEQ multiplex PCR; TCRdb keeps only in-frame clonotypes and omits some of them. The data contain some 160,000 clones, 77% of them singletons. Sample: PBMCs. These receptors originate from a woman aged 30 to 39 in good health and CMV-seronegative.

The J gene is TRBJ1-2, the V gene TRBV5-8; 8 nucleotides agree with TRBD1. The J segment lost 4 bases and the V segment lost 0 bases, leaving 2 bases of the junction unmatched. The germline V gene has CDR1 SGHTS and CDR2 YDEGEE. The CDR3 totals 14 residues. The DNA for the CDR3 is TGTGCCAGCAGCTTGGGGCAGGGGGCCTATGGCTACACCTTC. Protein product: CASSLGQGAYGYTF.

The chain combines TRBV7-9 with TRBJ1-1; 9 bases match TRBD1. With 3 bases clipped from V and 5 bases from J, the junction kept 1 base outside the gene matches. CDR3 size: 13 residues. CDR1 is SEHNR and CDR2 is FQNEAQ in the germline V gene (reference sequence). The CDR3, as DNA: TGTGCCAGCAGCTTTGACAGGGGGACTGAAGCTTTCTTT. Its protein product is CASSFDRGTEAFF.

The V and J genes are TRBV30 and TRBJ1-1; D ambiguous. With 3 bases removed from V and 2 bases from J, the gap between germline ends came to 10 bases. Per the germline V gene, CDR1 is GTSNPN and CDR2 is SVGIG (reference sequence). The CDR3 consists of 13 residues. The CDR3, as DNA: TGTGCCTGGAGCCAAACAGATAACACTGAAGCTTTCTTT. It is translated as CAWSQTDNTEAFF.

The rearrangement uses TRBV2 and TRBJ2-2; the D gene is possibly TRBD1 (6 bases). V was cut by 4 bases and J by 1 base, with 10 bases left in between. The CDR3 has 15 residues. Germline V lookup: CDR1 SNHLY, CDR2 FYNNEI. CDR3: CASSVRGLNTGELFF. CDR3 DNA: TGTGCCAGCAGTGTCAGGGGCTTGAACACCGGGGAGCTGTTTTTT.

The chain employs TRBV19 and TRBJ2-2, with TRBD2 matching over 7 bases. V shed 5 bases and J 8 bases; nucleotides not matched to a gene: 11. The CDR3 is made up of 15 amino acids. The germline V gene encodes CDR1 LNHDA and CDR2 SQIVND (reference sequence). In nucleotides, the CDR3 is TGTGCCAGTAGTCCGAGGACTAGTTTAACGGGGGAGCTGTTTTTT. This encodes CASSPRTSLTGELFF.

The chain carries TRBV5-6 and TRBJ2-2; 11 bases match TRBD2. Germline loops: CDR1 SGHDT, CDR2 YYEEEE. The ends lost 2 bases at V and 6 bases at J; junction bases unmatched: 3. The CDR3 length is 15 residues. CDR3 sequence (DNA): TGTGCCAGCAGCTTCCTAGCGGGGGGAGCCGGGGAGCTGTTTTTT. Residues: CASSFLAGGAGELFF.

The CDR3 DNA sequence: TGTGCCGGGAAGAGCAGGGTGGTCGCTAACTATGGCTACACCTTC. Protein sequence: CAGKSRVVANYGYTF. The chain carries TRBV2 and TRBJ1-2; possible D gene TRBD1, 5 bases. The CDR3 has 15 amino acids. Germline values: CDR1 SNHLY, CDR2 FYNNEI. V lost 11 bases, J lost 0 bases, and 19 bases lay in between.

The chain is built from TRBV27 and TRBJ2-6, with D possibly matching TRBD2 (5 bases). Between the trimmed V and J ends, which lost 3 bases and 0 bases, there was a span of 12 bases. This CDR3 region has 17 residues. Germline V CDR1 and CDR2: MNHEY, SMNVEV (reference sequence). CDR3 DNA sequence: TGTGCCAGCAGTTTGGGTCGAAGCGGCTCTGGGGCCAACGTCCTGACTTTC. This gives the protein CASSLGRSGSGANVLTF.

V is TRBV7-2 and J is TRBJ1-1, with D possibly matching TRBD1 (6 bases). Trimming removed 4 bases at V and 4 bases at J, with 13 bases between. The germline V gene encodes CDR1 SGHTA and CDR2 FQGNSA. The CDR3 sequence is 14 residues long. As DNA, the CDR3 is TGTGCCAGCAGCTCACAACAGGGAGCCACTGAAGCTTTCTTT. Translating gives CASSSQQGATEAFF.

The chain uses TRBV6-1 and TRBJ1-5, with TRBD1 matching over 7 bases. Germline values: CDR1 MNHNS, CDR2 SASEGT. The CDR3 is 16 amino acids. J lost 1 base, V lost 4 bases, and 7 bases had no gene match. The CDR3 DNA follows: TGTGCCAGCAGTGCACGACAGGGCGGAAGCAATCAGCCCCAGCATTTT. Amino acids: CASSARQGGSNQPQHF.

V gene TRBV7-2 combines with J gene TRBJ1-5; 8 nucleotides align to TRBD1. This CDR3 spans 15 amino acids. CDR1 SGHTA and CDR2 FQGNSA come from the germline V gene. After removal of 1 base from V and 6 bases from J, the junction contained 5 bases not matched to a gene. This CDR3 reads CASSLVGQGSQPQHF. The CDR3 nucleotides read TGTGCCAGCAGCTTAGTCGGACAGGGTAGTCAGCCCCAGCATTTT. Drawing the rest from reference TRBV7-2 and TRBJ1-5, the complete variable domain is GAGVSQSPSNKVTEKGKDVELRCDPISGHTALYWYRQSLGQGLEFLIYFQGNSAPDKSGLPSDRFSAERTGGSVSTLTIQRTQQEDSAVYLCASSLVGQGSQPQHFGDGTRLSIL.

Of note for this clone: The junction differs from germline at one of its ends, possibly a read error. V is TRBV5-1 and J is TRBJ2-1, with D possibly being TRBD2 (6 bases). CDR3 length equals 17 residues. Germline V gives CDR1 SGHRS, CDR2 YFSETQ. The CDR3 loop reads CASSSDTEGSGINEQLF. CDR3 nucleotides: TGCGCCAGCAGCTCGGACACGGAGGGATCGGGGATTAATGAGCAGCTCTTC.

In this sample, this clone turned up a few times. This chain joins TRBV7-2 and TRBJ2-2, with D possibly being TRBD2 (5 bases). The CDR3 has 15 residues. Germline CDR1 and CDR2: SGHTA and FQGNSA. V lost 1 base and J lost 1, with 7 bases in between. This chain's CDR3 is CASSLDGVNTGELFF. The CDR3 coding sequence is TGTGCCAGCAGCTTAGACGGGGTGAACACCGGGGAGCTGTTTTTT.

In this sample, this clone turned up once. The chain couples TRBV5-8 to TRBJ1-1, with TRBD1 as a possible D gene (6 bases). The V end was cut by 2 bases, the J end by 1 base, with 15 bases between. CDR3 length equals 16 residues. The germline CDR1 and CDR2 sequences are SGHTS and YDEGEE. The CDR3 DNA follows: TGTGCCAGCAGCTTCTGGGCAGGGGCGACGAACACTGAAGCTTTCTTT. It encodes CASSFWAGATNTEAFF.

The table lists this clone with a count of one. The chain recombines TRBV4-3 with TRBJ2-1; D remains ambiguous. V was trimmed by 2 bases and J by 9 bases, leaving 17 bases between them. The CDR3 length is 15 residues. Germline lookup yields CDR1 LGHNA and CDR2 YSLEER. The DNA for the CDR3 is TGCGCCAGCAGCCAAACGGCCTTATCGGGTCGTGAGCAGTTCTTC. Amino acids: CASSQTALSGREQFF.

This chain connects TRBV9 to TRBJ1-5; D gene ambiguous. CDR1 and CDR2 (germline): SGDLS, YYNGEE. Trimming shortened V by 2 bases and J by 5 bases, and 14 bases separated the two germline ends. The CDR3 has 15 residues. This CDR3 reads CASSVSGTIHQPQHF. The CDR3 nucleotides read TGTGCCAGCAGCGTTTCAGGTACCATCCATCAGCCCCAGCATTTT.

Here the CDR3 reads CASSLRQGDSPLHF. The CDR3, as DNA: TGTGCCAGCAGCCTTAGACAGGGGGATTCACCCCTCCACTTT. V is TRBV7-9 and J is TRBJ1-6; 9 positions agree with TRBD1. The ends lost 5 bases at V and 8 bases at J; junction bases unmatched: 4. The germline gives CDR1 SEHNR, CDR2 FQNEAQ (reference sequence). The CDR3 consists of 14 residues.

The chain is built from TRBV5-6 and TRBJ1-2; D is uncertain. CDR3 length: 15 amino acids. Looked up from germline, CDR1 is SGHDT and CDR2 is YYEEEE. V was trimmed by 1 base and J by 4 bases, leaving 14 bases between them. The CDR3 region has the DNA TGTGCCAGCAGCTTGATGGCCCGACTTTCCTATGGCTACACCTTC. This encodes CASSLMARLSYGYTF.

This chain connects TRBV28 to TRBJ2-5; D possibly corresponds to TRBD1 (6 bases). The germline V gene encodes CDR1 MDHEN and CDR2 SYDVKM. Trimming removed 1 base at V and 5 bases at J, with 14 bases between. This CDR3 is built from 15 residues. CDR3 sequence (DNA): TGTGCCAGCAGTTTATCTACAGGGTTTGCGGAGACCCAGTACTTC. It specifies CASSLSTGFAETQYF.

The CDR3 reads CASSPGTVSTDTQYF. The CDR3 nucleotides are TGCGCCAGCAGCCCCGGGACTGTATCAACAGATACGCAGTATTTT. J is TRBJ2-3 and V is TRBV5-1; tentatively, D is TRBD2 (6 bases). The germline V and J ends were trimmed by 4 bases and 3 bases, with 15 bases remaining between them. CDR1 and CDR2 (germline): SGHRS, YFSETQ. This CDR3 has 15 residues.

The chain carries TRBV21-1 and TRBJ1-1; TRBD1, the D gene given by the table, was not confirmed from the DNA. TRBV21-1 is assigned pseudogene status. This CDR3 has 12 amino acids. CDR3 sequence: CASSPRDTEAFF. Written as DNA, the CDR3 is TGTGCCAGCTCCCCCAGGGACACTGAAGCTTTCTTT.

This clone occurred a few times. The chain combines TRBV7-9 with TRBJ2-7; weak D call: TRBD1 (5 bases). V shed 1 base and J shed 2 bases, with 12 bases lying between them. Germline V gene lookup returns CDR1 SEHNR and CDR2 FQNEAQ (reference sequence). CDR3 length: 15 residues. Written as DNA, the CDR3 is TGTGCCAGCAGCTTAGTGCAGGGTACCACCTACGAGCAGTACTTC. Its protein product is CASSLVQGTTYEQYF.

The chain couples TRBV4-1 to TRBJ2-7; the D gene is possibly TRBD1 (6 bases). The CDR3 loop spans 14 amino acids. The V gene lost 5 bases and the J gene lost 2 bases, with 13 bases spanning the gap. Per the germline V gene, CDR1 is MGHRA and CDR2 is YSYEKL. CDR3 amino acids: CASSVGGHPYEQYF. In DNA, the CDR3 is TGCGCCAGCAGCGTTGGGGGACATCCCTACGAGCAGTACTTC.

The genes are TRBV30 and TRBJ2-7; 8 nucleotides align to TRBD2. CDR3 length equals 14 residues. Germline V gene sequence: CDR1 GTSNPN, CDR2 SVGIG (reference sequence). V shed 0 bases and J 5 bases; nucleotides not matched to a gene: 6. The CDR3: CAWSVGGGTHEQYF. The CDR3 bases are TGTGCCTGGAGTGTCGGGGGGGGGACTCACGAGCAGTACTTC.

The genes are TRBV7-2 and TRBJ1-4; possible D gene TRBD1, 5 bases. Per germline, CDR1 SGHTA and CDR2 FQGNSA. CDR3 length: 15 residues. V gave up 5 bases and J gave up 0 bases, with 10 bases separating them. The DNA for the CDR3 is TGTGCCAGCAGCCCCGACAGCGCAACTAATGAAAAACTGTTTTTT. It translates to CASSPDSATNEKLFF. The variable domain in full, completed from reference TRBV7-2 and TRBJ1-4, reads GAGVSQSPSNKVTEKGKDVELRCDPISGHTALYWYRQSLGQGLEFLIYFQGNSAPDKSGLPSDRFSAERTGGSVSTLTIQRTQQEDSAVYLCASSPDSATNEKLFFGSGTQLSVL.